This T cell receptor beta chain was recorded in a study of blood T cell repertoires in COVID-19 (TCRdb year 2020). In the study overall: Collaborator samples came from the United States, Italy and Spain and covered acute and convalescent phases of COVID-19. The prospective study material was composed of cDNA or gDNA derived from T cells, B-cell-depleted T cells, or PBMCs. Subjects who had been exposed to COVID-19, were actively infected with it, or had recovered from it provided the deeply sampled blood TCRbeta repertoires that made up the dataset. The repertoires were released in a freely available public database meant as a resource for research on the immune response to SARS-CoV-2. Samples were obtained from the ongoing ImmuneRACE study (first 160 participants) and from 1,254 subjects provided by 6 global collaborators. The sample metadata nearly always contained a de-identified subject ID, COVID-19 status, age in years and sex. HLA class I and class II types, where available, came from metadata supplied by the sample provider rather than from assay-based typing.

Overall study outcomes, separate from this receptor: The amount of clinical and demographic metadata varied by source and participant and was provided uncurated.

The immunoSEQ Assay, a bias-controlled multiplex PCR, was used to amplify TCRbeta CDR3 regions from genomic DNA. Concerning the study's data processing: Nucleated cell counts per sample were estimated from amplification of reference gene primers within the assay. To quantify the absolute abundance of each unique TCRbeta CDR3 rearrangement, sequence reads were collapsed and filtered. Productive Simpson clonality was computed per sample as the square root of Simpson's diversity index over productive rearrangements. As stored in TCRdb, this immuneACCESS dataset retains in-frame rearrangements with V and J assigned. A fraction of the clones does not appear; measured against another copy, unresolved V genes explain less than half of the discrepancy, and the remainder lacks a known reason. V and J calls plus clone size are reproduced from that table; the DNA served to infer D and trimming. The table for this sample lists around 270,000 clones; about four fifths of them were counted only once. 1.5% of the sample comes from the top ten.

Trimmed from V: 4 bases; trimmed from J: 4 bases; junction bases lacking a gene match: 13. From the cysteine through the phenylalanine, the CDR3 covers 17 amino acids. Only CDR3 DNA remains: 51 bases, in frame from the first base. The germline V gene sets CDR1 to SGHRS and CDR2 to YFSETQ. This clone appeared once. Its antigen remains undetermined. Within one base of it there is no much larger clone, and no base qualities were kept. Samples from volunteer blood donors who had recovered from COVID-19 were contributed by a second Seattle source. Collaborating institutions collected whole blood in K2EDTA tubes following their own protocols. Collaborator samples were shipped for TCRbeta analysis as frozen whole blood, isolated PBMCs, or DNA extracted from either sample type.

The TCR was taken from a woman aged 40 to 55 who had recovered from COVID-19. The rearranged segments are TRBV5-1 and TRBJ1-1, and TRBD1 aligns with 10 junction nucleotides. Sequencing was performed on peripheral blood. The DNA reads as follows: TGCGCCAGCAGCCCGACCCAGGGACAGGGGATGTTCACTGAAGCTTTCTTT. Its translation reads: CASSPTQGQGMFTEAFF.